This T cell receptor beta chain was identified in a study of shared clonotypes between healthy human individuals (dated by TCRdb to the early 2020s). The study in broad terms: Three men and two women, aged 18 to 49 years, made up the cohort. Per donor, three plates each were used for CD4 naive and CD4 memory, two for CD8 naive, and one for CD8 memory. To estimate repertoire size and how much clonotype sharing occurs between individuals, the study deeply sequenced the blood TCR repertoires of several healthy adults. Libraries were prepared and TCR repertoires were sequenced by different laboratories using diverse techniques, in order to increase sequencing depth and limit assay-specific biases. Leukapheresis yielded between about 0.8 and 8.9 billion PBMCs per donor.

Concerning this clone itself: It has no known antigen specificity. No base quality values were provided; no much bigger clone lies one nucleotide off.

Healthy HIV-negative adults with no recently reported acute infections or vaccinations were included as donors. Only Caucasian adults living in Nashville, Tennessee, USA were represented among the donors. CD4+ T cells were enriched through magnetic negative selection, after which naive cells were positively selected on CD45RA and the remaining negative fraction served as the memory subset. After blood collection by leukapheresis, PBMCs were isolated using Ficoll-Histopaque density gradient centrifugation and then cryopreserved in the vapor phase of liquid nitrogen. Analytical flow cytometry was used to check the purity and quantity of each magnetically sorted T cell population. From each sorted fraction, genomic DNA was isolated and quantified by UV absorbance on a Nanodrop 2000c. Using the deep immunoSEQ assay, multiplex PCR amplified TCR CDR3 regions from genomic DNA. Genomic DNA extracted from each cell subset was distributed evenly over all wells of several immunoSEQ 96-well plates, and each plate served as one replicate. For sorted subsets, 150 to 250 ng of genomic DNA, equivalent to tens of thousands of T cell genomes, went into each replicate PCR. Purified libraries were measured with a Qubit 3.0 fluorometer, size-checked on a Bioanalyzer 2100, and measured again with the KAPA Library Quantification kit. A separate single-read 150-cycle Illumina NextSeq 550 flow cell was used to sequence each immunoSEQ 96-well plate. On the study's bioinformatics: Because only junctional sequences without quality scores were contained in the immunoSEQ output, filtering matching that applied to full-length reads could not be performed. Sequences were annotated with PyIR, a Python wrapper for IgBLAST v1.9, and V/J genes and CDR3 were assigned using IMGT germline references. Reads were removed for weak V/J assignments (E-value above 1e-6), missing CDR3, stop codons, out-of-frame junctions, or ambiguous translated residues. V3J clonotypes were defined as sequences sharing an identical inferred V gene, J gene, and CDR3 amino acid sequence. To compute the percentage overlap between repertoires, the number of shared unique clonotypes was divided by the size of the smaller repertoire. Three approaches were used to assess repertoire richness: RTK rarefaction, the Chao1 estimator, and Recon v2.1 estimates of unobserved clonotypes. OLGA was used to compute generation probabilities for all TCRbeta clonotypes that the gDNA method yielded from a few donors. TCRdb provides this immuneACCESS table in a form limited to in-frame rearrangements. Some clones are lacking; in checked studies, under half of them reflect an unresolved V gene, and why the rest are absent is not known. V and J calls and clone size are copied from that table; D and trimming were computed from the DNA. The sample table holds about 1 million clones, of which about 76% were seen once. The ten largest clones add up to approximately 1.3% of the sample.

What the work shows at the level of the full study, not this receptor alone: Estimated clonotype richness was generally larger for naive than for memory subsets. Rarefaction of sorted-subset datasets indicated incomplete sequencing despite the large sequencing depth. Clonotypes shared by all four sorted-subset donors showed higher generation probabilities than non-shared clonotypes. Approximately 5% of naive CD4, 3.5% of naive CD8, about 2.5% of memory CD4, and about 0.4% of memory CD8 clonotypes were shared across a few donors. Because the study included only a small number of donors, the genetic and exposure-history diversity represented was limited. Pairwise subsampling led to the expectation that sequencing depth would affect the degree of clonotype sharing among donors. Sampling was restricted to blood, and TCR repertoires in tissue are likely to differ from TCR repertoires in blood.

The material sequenced was memory CD4+ T cells sorted from blood. The sample's cell subset or site label, in plain terms: CD45RA-negative fraction. The TCR comes from a man younger than 35 in good health.

CDR3 loop: CASSQGTRTNYGYTF. The bases are TGCGCCAGCAGCCAAGGCACACGGACTAACTATGGCTACACCTTC. The chain couples TRBV4-3 to TRBJ1-2, with the D gene not clear enough to name. From a lookup of the germline V gene, CDR1 and CDR2 are LGHNA and YSLEER. V is clipped by 1 base and J by 0 bases, and the sequence between their germline boundaries is 9 bases long. Reading from cysteine to phenylalanine, the CDR3 counts 15 amino acids. Only the CDR3 DNA is retained, 45 bases long and in frame from the first base.